These T cell receptor beta chains were read from a single sample in a study of cytomegalovirus exposure and HLA in healthy donors. The assay was immunoSEQ multiplex PCR, and TCRdb's table has in-frame clones only and misses some. This table holds about 94,000 clones, roughly 80% found once. The sequencing sample was made of PBMCs. The origin of the receptors is a human donor in good health. Each CDR3 is given with its conserved first and last residue.

v_call: TRBV4-3; j_call: TRBJ1-2; cdr3_aa: CASSGGGRGRGYGYTF
v_call: TRBV11-2; j_call: TRBJ2-7; cdr3_aa: CASSPGQGFLRAEQYF
v_call: TRBV9; j_call: TRBJ2-3; cdr3_aa: CASSPGQASLDTQYF
v_call: TRBV29-1; j_call: TRBJ1-4; cdr3_aa: CSVAGANEKLFF
v_call: TRBV7-2; j_call: TRBJ1-2; cdr3_aa: CASSLDGTGYGYTF
v_call: TRBV7-7; j_call: TRBJ2-3; cdr3_aa: CASSPTTSRSDTQYF
v_call: TRBV5-4; j_call: TRBJ2-2; cdr3_aa: CASSQMTSGGTGELFF
v_call: TRBV27; j_call: TRBJ2-7; cdr3_aa: CASSLVAGTGGREQYF
v_call: TRBV5-1; j_call: TRBJ2-1; cdr3_aa: CASSQGPGQGLHEQFF
v_call: TRBV7-3; j_call: TRBJ2-3; cdr3_aa: CASSLTSVSTDTQYF
v_call: TRBV20-1; j_call: TRBJ1-1; cdr3_aa: CSKTANTEAFF
v_call: TRBV5-3; j_call: TRBJ2-7; cdr3_aa: CARSPRAGVDEQYF
v_call: TRBV11-3; j_call: TRBJ2-2; cdr3_aa: CASSLASSGGPNAGELFF
v_call: TRBV6-4; j_call: TRBJ2-7; cdr3_aa: CASSLTSGSFYEQYF
v_call: TRBV6-5; j_call: TRBJ2-7; cdr3_aa: CASSSSGNSYEQYF
v_call: TRBV28; j_call: TRBJ1-5; cdr3_aa: CASSFGGNQPQHF
v_call: TRBV7-2; j_call: TRBJ2-2; cdr3_aa: CASSFSGGNTGELFF
v_call: TRBV5-1; j_call: TRBJ2-5; cdr3_aa: CASSLSGVTETQYF
v_call: TRBV15; j_call: TRBJ1-4; cdr3_aa: CATRPLRESDEKLFF
v_call: TRBV6-6; j_call: TRBJ2-1; cdr3_aa: CASSYSGTSFPHEQFF
v_call: TRBV5-5; j_call: TRBJ1-5; cdr3_aa: CASSLDLGNQPQHF
v_call: TRBV5-1; j_call: TRBJ2-7; cdr3_aa: CASSSLLGGRGNEQYF
v_call: TRBV15; j_call: TRBJ1-1; cdr3_aa: CATSEDSNTEAFF
v_call: TRBV5-1; j_call: TRBJ2-2; cdr3_aa: CASRSMGGITGELFF
v_call: TRBV11-2; j_call: TRBJ2-5; cdr3_aa: CASSSGASVKTQYF
v_call: TRBV27; j_call: TRBJ2-1; cdr3_aa: CASSLTSGPYNEQFF
v_call: TRBV7-9; j_call: TRBJ2-3; cdr3_aa: CASSLVEQSPDTQYF
v_call: TRBV29-1; j_call: TRBJ1-1; cdr3_aa: CSVEKAGNTEAFF
v_call: TRBV7-9; j_call: TRBJ2-3; cdr3_aa: CASSLDRDTQYF
v_call: TRBV28; j_call: TRBJ1-2; cdr3_aa: CASRNSLNYGYTF
v_call: TRBV19; j_call: TRBJ1-2; cdr3_aa: CASSISRMDGYTF
v_call: TRBV4-1; j_call: TRBJ2-7; cdr3_aa: CASSPSGTRSYEQYF
v_call: TRBV18; j_call: TRBJ1-1; cdr3_aa: CASSPTGNTEAFF
v_call: TRBV11-2; j_call: TRBJ1-2; cdr3_aa: CASRPSGAVANYGYTF
v_call: TRBV5-1; j_call: TRBJ1-2; cdr3_aa: CASSLPGDYGYTF
v_call: TRBV15; j_call: TRBJ2-7; cdr3_aa: CATSRDRAGSYEQYF
v_call: TRBV7-2; j_call: TRBJ2-7; cdr3_aa: CASSTSTSGSIYEQYF
v_call: TRBV28; j_call: TRBJ2-7; cdr3_aa: CASSRSLRGHRDEQYF
v_call: TRBV19; j_call: TRBJ1-4; cdr3_aa: CASSIQGGEKLFF
v_call: TRBV7-6; j_call: TRBJ1-2; cdr3_aa: CASSEPGQGVDYTF
v_call: TRBV5-4; j_call: TRBJ1-6; cdr3_aa: CASSLEWGGDNNSPLHF
v_call: TRBV9; j_call: TRBJ1-4; cdr3_aa: CASSRGGPSTNEKLFF
v_call: TRBV5-4; j_call: TRBJ2-2; cdr3_aa: CASSSLVNTGELFF
v_call: TRBV15; j_call: TRBJ1-2; cdr3_aa: CATSRDTGHYGYTF
v_call: TRBV19; j_call: TRBJ1-1; cdr3_aa: CASSPQALNTEAFF
v_call: TRBV21-1; j_call: TRBJ2-7; cdr3_aa: CASSKIRPRDSEIDEQYF
v_call: TRBV30; j_call: TRBJ1-4; cdr3_aa: CAWRQSGVGEKLFF
v_call: TRBV10-3; j_call: TRBJ2-7; cdr3_aa: CAISGLAGEYEQYF
v_call: TRBV5-1; j_call: TRBJ1-1; cdr3_aa: CASSLGGPNTEAFF
v_call: TRBV28; j_call: TRBJ2-1; cdr3_aa: CASQTSGIYNEQFF
v_call: TRBV28; j_call: TRBJ1-6; cdr3_aa: CASSLFRGRNSPLHF
v_call: TRBV29-1; j_call: TRBJ1-6; cdr3_aa: CGVEADRSPLHF
v_call: TRBV5-4; j_call: TRBJ2-3; cdr3_aa: CASALAGGDTQYF